The next 30 T cell receptor beta chains were all read from a single sample in a study of cytomegalovirus exposure and HLA in healthy donors. Researchers ran the PCR with 60 Vbeta and 13 Jbeta primers. Clones were sequenced by immunoSEQ multiplex PCR, and TCRdb holds only the in-frame ones, with some missing. Of some 140,000 clones in the sample, approximately 80% are singletons; the top ten hold about 2.9%. The sample taken for sequencing was PBMCs. These receptor sequences come from a man aged 35 to 55 in good health and CMV-seronegative.

The chain joins TRBV7-9 to TRBJ1-2, with TRBD1 identical over 10 bases. With 3 bases clipped from V and 5 bases from J, the junction kept 3 bases outside the gene matches. CDR1 and CDR2 (germline): SEHNR, FQNEAQ (reference sequence). The CDR3 consists of 14 residues. CDR3 coding DNA: TGTGCCAGCAGCTTCGGGACAGGGGTTTATGGCTACACCTTC. It yields the protein CASSFGTGVYGYTF.

The rearrangement joins TRBV5-5 to TRBJ1-1; 7 bases line up with TRBD1. CDR1 is SGHKS and CDR2 is YYEKEE in the germline V gene (reference sequence). The junction had 10 bases not matched to a gene; V was cut back by 5 bases and J by 0 bases. CDR3 length: 16 residues. CDR3 bases: TGTGCCAGCAGAGAGATTTACAGGGGAATGAACACTGAAGCTTTCTTT. Translation gives CASREIYRGMNTEAFF. Using reference TRBV5-5 and TRBJ1-1 for the parts outside the CDR3, the full variable domain is DAGVTQSPTHLIKTRGQQVTLRCSPISGHKSVSWYQQVLGQGPQFIFQYYEKEERGRGNFPDRFSARQFPNYSSELNVNALLLGDSALYLCASREIYRGMNTEAFFGQGTRLTVV.

The chain recombines TRBV11-3 with TRBJ1-1; D not certain. V lost 5 bases to trimming and J lost 4 bases, with 14 bases between them. The germline V gene encodes CDR1 SGHNT and CDR2 YENEEA. The CDR3 runs 14 residues. The CDR3 sequence is CASSPPGAGTEAFF. In nucleotides, the CDR3 is TGTGCCAGCAGCCCACCCGGCGCGGGCACTGAAGCTTTCTTT.

The chain recombines TRBV28 with TRBJ2-7; D may be TRBD2 (6 bases). The CDR3 is made up of 15 amino acids. CDR1 and CDR2 from the germline V gene are MDHEN and SYDVKM. Trimming shortened V by 8 bases and J by 0 bases, and 17 bases separated the two germline ends. DNA for the CDR3: TGTGCCAGCCGCGGGGCCCCAGTGTACTCCTACGAGCAGTACTTC. Residues: CASRGAPVYSYEQYF.

This clone was counted once. V usage is TRBV7-9 and J usage is TRBJ2-7, with 10 bases aligning to TRBD2. This CDR3 has 15 amino acids. Germline CDR1 reads SEHNR; CDR2 reads FQNEAQ (reference sequence). Germline trimming cut 1 base from V and 2 bases from J; bases unmatched to any gene: 2. The CDR3 here is CASSLGLAGPYEQYF. The CDR3 DNA is TGTGCCAGCAGCTTAGGACTAGCGGGTCCCTACGAGCAGTACTTC.

This chain uses TRBV6-5 with TRBJ2-5, with no clear D. Trimming left V 0 bases short and J 1 base short, with 9 bases between. The CDR3 has 15 residues. Germline V gives CDR1 MNHEY, CDR2 SVGAGI. The CDR3 protein is CASSYSEPFQETQYF. As DNA, the CDR3 is TGTGCCAGCAGTTACTCTGAGCCCTTCCAAGAGACCCAGTACTTC.

This chain uses TRBV5-1 with TRBJ2-7, with 10 bases matching TRBD2. Germline-derived CDR1 and CDR2 are SGHRS and YFSETQ. This CDR3 has 16 residues. The V gene end was trimmed by 3 bases and the J gene end by 5 bases; junction bases not matched to a gene: 11. CDR3 loop: CASSWASSGSPNEQYF. DNA of the CDR3: TGCGCCAGCAGCTGGGCCTCTAGCGGGAGTCCCAACGAGCAGTACTTC.

This rearrangement joins TRBV4-1 to TRBJ2-7; possible D gene TRBD1, 7 bases. The CDR3 is 15 residues long. Trimming took 0 bases from V and 3 from J, leaving 12 bases between them. Looked up from germline, CDR1 is MGHRA and CDR2 is YSYEKL. CDR3 coding DNA: TGCGCCAGCAGCCAAGATAGGCAGGGGGGCTACGAGCAGTACTTC. Residues: CASSQDRQGGYEQYF.

The J gene is TRBJ2-3, the V gene TRBV15, with 11 bases that match TRBD1. This CDR3 region has 17 residues. Germline-derived CDR1 and CDR2 are LNHNV and YYDKDF (reference sequence). Trimming took 0 bases from V and 7 from J; bases not matched to a gene: 9. This CDR3 reads CATSREFGTGGGYTQYF. As DNA, the CDR3 is TGTGCCACCAGCAGAGAGTTCGGGACAGGGGGTGGATATACGCAGTATTTT.

V is TRBV18 and J is TRBJ1-2; 7 bases fit TRBD1. V lost 5 bases, J lost 4 bases, and 4 bases stayed unmatched. Germline values: CDR1 KGHSH, CDR2 LQKENI. The CDR3 has 13 residues. CDR3 coding DNA: TGTGCCAGCTCATCCGACAGGGCCTATGGCTACACCTTC. This codes for CASSSDRAYGYTF. The entire variable domain, with the rest obtained from reference TRBV18 and TRBJ1-2, is as follows: NAGVMQNPRHLVRRRGQEARLRCSPMKGHSHVYWYRQLPEEGLKFMVYLQKENIIDESGMPKERFSAEFPKEGPSILRIQQVVRGDSAAYFCASSSDRAYGYTFGSGTRLTVV.

The chain couples TRBV10-3 to TRBJ2-7; 8 bases align to TRBD1. J was trimmed by 1 base and V by 8 bases; bases with no gene match: 7. The CDR3 runs to 14 residues. Germline loops: CDR1 ENHRY, CDR2 SYGVKD. CDR3 bases: TGTGCCATCGTACCCGGGACAGGTTCCTACGAGCAGTACTTC. It codes for CAIVPGTGSYEQYF.

The chain joins TRBV18 to TRBJ2-7; 10 nucleotides match TRBD1. CDR1 and CDR2 (germline): KGHSH, LQKENI. V was pared by 3 bases and J by 1 base, with 3 bases of the junction left unmatched. The CDR3 contains 15 residues. The CDR3 reads CASSPPGQGSYEQYF. The CDR3 DNA reads as TGTGCCAGCTCACCCCCGGGACAGGGGTCCTACGAGCAGTACTTC.

This chain links TRBV5-4 with TRBJ2-4; D not resolved. V gave up 1 base and J gave up 0 bases, with 8 bases separating them. The CDR3 is 15 amino acids. The germline V gene has CDR1 SGHNT and CDR2 YYREEE (reference sequence). CDR3 DNA: TGTGCCAGCAGCTTGTCGTTAGAAGCCAAAAACATTCAGTACTTC. Protein sequence: CASSLSLEAKNIQYF.

The chain joins TRBV10-3 to TRBJ2-5; 9 nucleotides agree with TRBD2. From germline, CDR1 is ENHRY and CDR2 SYGVKD. J was trimmed by 2 bases and V by 4 bases; bases with no gene match: 2. This CDR3 region has 14 residues. CDR3 coding DNA: TGTGCCATCAGTGTCAGCGGGGGGCAAGAGACCCAGTACTTC. Its protein is CAISVSGGQETQYF.

The chain has TRBV5-1 and TRBJ2-7; 13 bases fit TRBD2. CDR1 and CDR2 (germline): SGHRS, YFSETQ. This CDR3 is 16 amino acids long. The trim removed 2 bases at V and 7 bases at J, leaving 9 bases unmatched. CDR3 sequence (DNA): TGCGCCAGCAGCTTCCACGGACTAGCGGGAGTAACGGAGCAGTACTTC. Translated: CASSFHGLAGVTEQYF. Based on the CDR3 plus reference TRBV5-1 and TRBJ2-7, the full variable domain is KAGVTQTPRYLIKTRGQQVTLSCSPISGHRSVSWYQQTPGQGLQFLFEYFSETQRNKGNFPGRFSGRQFSNSRSEMNVSTLELGDSALYLCASSFHGLAGVTEQYFGPGTRLTVT.

The chain carries TRBV5-6 and TRBJ1-2, with D unresolved. CDR3 length: 14 amino acids. Germline loops: CDR1 SGHDT, CDR2 YYEEEE. V gave up 4 bases and J gave up 1 base, with 11 bases separating them. CDR3 sequence: CASSRGQLNYGYTF. CDR3 in DNA: TGTGCCAGCAGCCGCGGGCAGCTTAACTATGGCTACACCTTC.

V and J are TRBV21-1 and TRBJ1-2; the table's D call, TRBD1, was not checked against the DNA. TRBV21-1 is shown as a pseudogene. This CDR3 contains 14 residues. CDR3 in amino acids: CASSTRTGVEGYTF. CDR3 nucleotides: TGTGCCAGCAGCACCCGGACAGGGGTGGAAGGCTACACCTTC.

The chain has TRBV30 and TRBJ1-3; D is perhaps TRBD1 (5 bases). V gave up 4 bases and J gave up 0 bases, with 19 bases separating them. CDR3 length: 17 amino acids. Germline assignment: CDR1 GTSNPN and CDR2 SVGIG (reference sequence). The CDR3 nucleotides are TGTGCCTGGATGCGGGGGTTGGCGCTCACCTCTGGAAACACCATATATTTT. Its translation is CAWMRGLALTSGNTIYF.

A word on this clone: This same CDR3 is encoded by further DNA sequences in the sample. CDR3 DNA: TGTGCCAGCAGCGGCGGGAGATCCTACAATGAGCAGTTCTTC. Amino acids: CASSGGRSYNEQFF. The chain combines TRBV6-5 with TRBJ2-1; 7 positions agree with TRBD2. The CDR3 length is 14 residues. V shed 6 bases, J shed 1 base, and the junction held 3 bases outside the gene matches. Looked up from germline, CDR1 is MNHEY and CDR2 is SVGAGI.

The sample holds a few counts of this clone. This chain uses TRBV5-6 with TRBJ1-3; D remains ambiguous. Trimming left V 2 bases short and J 4 bases short, with 13 bases between. The CDR3 contains 15 residues. Germline V gene data show CDR1 as SGHDT and CDR2 as YYEEEE. The CDR3 spells CASSFQATRGNTIYF. DNA for the CDR3: TGTGCCAGCAGCTTCCAGGCAACGAGAGGAAACACCATATATTTT. Variable domain in full (rest from reference TRBV5-6 and TRBJ1-3): DAGVTQSPTHLIKTRGQQVTLRCSPKSGHDTVSWYQQALGQGPQFIFQYYEEEERQRGNFPDRFSGHQFPNYSSELNVNALLLGDSALYLCASSFQATRGNTIYFGEGSWLTVV.

CDR3 in DNA: TGTGCCAGCTTAATCGCGGCAGGGGGTACAGATACGCAGTATTTT. It codes for CASLIAAGGTDTQYF. This rearrangement joins TRBV6-1 to TRBJ2-3; 7 bases are a match to TRBD1. This CDR3 comprises 15 residues. V shed 8 bases and J 3 bases; nucleotides not matched to a gene: 11. Germline CDR1 and CDR2: MNHNS and SASEGT.

This chain joins TRBV5-1 and TRBJ2-7; 9 nucleotides match TRBD2. Germline lookup yields CDR1 SGHRS and CDR2 YFSETQ. This CDR3 region has 16 residues. V was clipped by 4 bases and J by 4 bases; unmatched bases: 12. DNA of the CDR3: TGCGCCAGCAGCCCGGGCGGGGGGGGCACCTTTTACGAGCAGTACTTC. Translation gives CASSPGGGGTFYEQYF.

The chain recombines TRBV10-3 with TRBJ2-7; 12 bases match TRBD2. Germline V gene lookup returns CDR1 ENHRY and CDR2 SYGVKD. Losses at the gene ends were 6 bases for V and 2 bases for J; bases not matched to a gene: 5. There are 15 residues in the CDR3. The DNA for the CDR3 is TGTGCCATCAGCGCCCTAGCGGGAGGGCCCTACGAGCAGTACTTC. Its protein product is CAISALAGGPYEQYF.

The V and J genes are TRBV5-1 and TRBJ2-1; TRBD1 might be the D (6 bases). The CDR3 totals 15 residues. The germline CDR1 and CDR2 sequences are SGHRS and YFSETQ. V dropped 4 bases and J dropped 9 bases, with 20 bases sitting between them. CDR3 amino acids: CASSPGGAGVAEQFF. The CDR3 nucleotides read TGCGCCAGCAGCCCCGGTGGGGCAGGGGTAGCTGAGCAGTTCTTC.

V gene TRBV7-2 combines with J gene TRBJ1-5; D unclear. Trimming removed 0 bases from V and 4 bases from J, with 4 bases in between. This CDR3 is built from 13 residues. Germline lookup yields CDR1 SGHTA and CDR2 FQGNSA. DNA of the CDR3: TGTGCCAGCAGCTTAGCGCAGAATCAGCCCCAGCATTTT. Its translation: CASSLAQNQPQHF.

The chain recombines TRBV10-3 with TRBJ1-1, with 7 bases aligning to TRBD1. V gave up 3 bases and J gave up 3 bases; unmatched junction bases: 13. This CDR3 has 17 residues. CDR1 is ENHRY, CDR2 SYGVKD, per germline. CDR3 nucleotide sequence: TGTGCCATCAGTGACCCGGGAATGAGGGGGCAGTACACTGAAGCTTTCTTT. It yields the protein CAISDPGMRGQYTEAFF.

The DNA for the CDR3 is TGTGCCAGCAGCTTAATGAGGGGGAGCGCAGATACGCAGTATTTT. Its translation is CASSLMRGSADTQYF. V and J are TRBV7-8 and TRBJ2-3; tentatively, D is TRBD1 (6 bases). Germline values: CDR1 SGHVS, CDR2 FQNEAQ. Trimming removed 2 bases from V and 4 bases from J, with 13 bases in between. The CDR3 runs 15 residues. Based on the CDR3 plus reference TRBV7-8 and TRBJ2-3, the full variable domain is GAGVSQSPRYKVAKRGQDVALRCDPISGHVSLFWYQQALGQGPEFLTYFQNEAQLDKSGLPSDRFFAERPEGSVSTLKIQRTQQEDSAVYLCASSLMRGSADTQYFGPGTRLTVL.

The CDR3 region is CASSSSLDSPDTQYF. CDR3 coding DNA: TGTGCCAGCAGCTCCTCACTAGATTCGCCAGATACGCAGTATTTT. V and J are TRBV5-6 and TRBJ2-3, with D possibly matching TRBD2 (5 bases). This CDR3 has 15 residues. The germline gives CDR1 SGHDT, CDR2 YYEEEE. The V gene lost 3 bases and the J gene lost 4 bases, with 15 bases spanning the gap. Based on the CDR3 plus reference TRBV5-6 and TRBJ2-3, the full variable domain is DAGVTQSPTHLIKTRGQQVTLRCSPKSGHDTVSWYQQALGQGPQFIFQYYEEEERQRGNFPDRFSGHQFPNYSSELNVNALLLGDSALYLCASSSSLDSPDTQYFGPGTRLTVL.

The chain links TRBV5-1 to TRBJ2-3, with 8 bases matching TRBD2. Unmatched junction bases numbered 4, after V lost 0 bases and J lost 4 bases. This CDR3 has 15 residues. Germline V gene sequence: CDR1 SGHRS, CDR2 YFSETQ. The CDR3 sequence: CASSLVAGGPDTQYF. The CDR3 DNA is TGCGCCAGCAGCTTGGTCGCGGGAGGACCAGATACGCAGTATTTT.

The chain couples TRBV11-2 to TRBJ1-3; D not certain. V gave up 1 base and J gave up 0 bases, with 4 bases separating them. The CDR3 loop spans 14 amino acids. Germline values: CDR1 SGHAT, CDR2 FQNNGV. DNA of the CDR3: TGTGCCAGCAGCTTAGCCCACTCTGGAAACACCATATATTTT. Its translation: CASSLAHSGNTIYF.